This is a list of T cell receptor beta chains from one sample in a study of long-term antiretroviral therapy in people with HIV. TCRdb keeps only in-frame clones here, not all; method: immunoSEQ multiplex PCR. The data contain some 17,000 clones, 76% of them singletons. The sequencing here drew on unsorted PBMCs, taken about 2.4 years before starting antiretroviral therapy. Receptors originate from a woman aged 45-65 years with HIV. CDR3s include the opening cysteine and the closing phenylalanine or tryptophan.

V	J	CDR3
TRBV27	TRBJ2-3	CASSLKAGGPTDTQYF
TRBV11-2	TRBJ2-7	CASSSRPYEQYF
TRBV18	TRBJ2-7	CASSPRREGYEQYF
TRBV5-1	TRBJ2-1	CASSLTRGLSEVNEQFF
TRBV29-1	TRBJ1-5	CSVSLGVRNQPQHF
TRBV19	TRBJ1-2	CASSIQGHYGYTF
TRBV25-1	TRBJ2-2	CASSVPRTETNTGELFF
TRBV5-1	TRBJ2-5	CASSPFPPGVQETQYF
TRBV4-2	TRBJ2-2	CASSQDTPAGNTGELFF
TRBV5-5	TRBJ1-1	CASSIARGMGTEAFF
TRBV4-1	TRBJ2-5	CASSQGPRNQETQYF
TRBV7-7	TRBJ1-6	CASSLVERPFWSYNSPLHF
TRBV7-3	TRBJ2-3	CASSLGGTDTQYF
TRBV15	TRBJ1-1	CATSRARTGPNTEAFF
TRBV5-5	TRBJ1-2	CASSLGPAINYGYTF
TRBV19	TRBJ2-6	CASSIDPGGPGANVLTF
TRBV7-9	TRBJ1-2	CASSLVLEVVYGYTF
TRBV7-6	TRBJ2-5	CASSLAPSGGQETQYF
TRBV5-1	TRBJ2-2	CASRRGSETGELFF
TRBV2	TRBJ2-2	CASRRDRGRTGELFF
TRBV19	TRBJ2-5	CASRVAGSVSETQYF
TRBV7-2	TRBJ2-1	CASSSQLGGGAGNEQFF
TRBV5-8	TRBJ1-5	CASSLDSNQPQHF
TRBV11-2	TRBJ1-5	CASSLDSNQPQHF